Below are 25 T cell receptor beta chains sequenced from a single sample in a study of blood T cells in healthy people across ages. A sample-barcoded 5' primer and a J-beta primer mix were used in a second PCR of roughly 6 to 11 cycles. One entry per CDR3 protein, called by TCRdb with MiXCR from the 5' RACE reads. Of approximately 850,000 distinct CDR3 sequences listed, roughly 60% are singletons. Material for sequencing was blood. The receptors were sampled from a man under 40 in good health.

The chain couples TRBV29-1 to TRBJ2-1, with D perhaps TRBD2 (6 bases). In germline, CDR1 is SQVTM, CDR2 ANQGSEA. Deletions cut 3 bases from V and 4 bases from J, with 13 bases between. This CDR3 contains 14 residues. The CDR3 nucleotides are TGCAGCGTTGACTGGCGGGGAGCATACAATGAGCAGTTCTTC. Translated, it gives CSVDWRGAYNEQFF.

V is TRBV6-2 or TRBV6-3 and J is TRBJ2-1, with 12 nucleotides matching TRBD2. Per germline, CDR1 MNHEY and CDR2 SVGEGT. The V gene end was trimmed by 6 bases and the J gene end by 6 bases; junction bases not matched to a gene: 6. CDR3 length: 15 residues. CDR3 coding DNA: TGTGCCAGCAGACGTACTAGCGGGGGGATCAATGAGCAGTTCTTC. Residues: CASRRTSGGINEQFF.

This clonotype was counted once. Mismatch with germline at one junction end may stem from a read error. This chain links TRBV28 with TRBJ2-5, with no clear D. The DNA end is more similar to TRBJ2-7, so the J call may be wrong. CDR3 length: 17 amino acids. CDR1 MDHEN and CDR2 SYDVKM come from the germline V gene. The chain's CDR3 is CASSLLAGRTDSYEQYF. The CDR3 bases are TGCGCCAGCAGTTTGCTCGCCGGGCGGACCGATTCCTACGAGCAGTACTTC.

In DNA, the CDR3 is TGCAGTGCTAGAGATCCAGCTAGCGGGGACACAGATACGCAGTATTTT. It is translated as CSARDPASGDTDTQYF. The chain employs TRBV20-1 and TRBJ2-3; 9 bases map to TRBD2. This CDR3 is 16 amino acids long. V trimming: 0 bases; J trimming: 2 bases; junction bases outside the gene matches: 6. Germline lookup yields CDR1 DFQATT and CDR2 SNEGSKA (reference sequence).

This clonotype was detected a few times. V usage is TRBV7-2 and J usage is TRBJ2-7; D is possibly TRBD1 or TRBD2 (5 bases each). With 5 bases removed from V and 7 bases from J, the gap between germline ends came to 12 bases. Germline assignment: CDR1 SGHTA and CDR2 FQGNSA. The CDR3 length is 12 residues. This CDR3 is CASSPLWGEQYF. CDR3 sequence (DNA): TGTGCCAGCAGCCCTCTCTGGGGGGAGCAGTACTTC.

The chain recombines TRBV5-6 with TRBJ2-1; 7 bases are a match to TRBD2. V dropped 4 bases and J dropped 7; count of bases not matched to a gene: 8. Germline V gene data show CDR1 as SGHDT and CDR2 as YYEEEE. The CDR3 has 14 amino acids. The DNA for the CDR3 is TGTGCCAGCAGCCCGCGACTAGCATGGAATGAGCAGTTCTTC. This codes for CASSPRLAWNEQFF.

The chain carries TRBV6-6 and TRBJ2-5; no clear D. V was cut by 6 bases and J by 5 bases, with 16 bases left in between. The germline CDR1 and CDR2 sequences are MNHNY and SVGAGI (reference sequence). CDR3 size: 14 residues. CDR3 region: CASSRGPMGETQYF. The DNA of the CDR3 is TGTGCCAGCAGCCGAGGCCCAATGGGGGAGACCCAGTACTTC.

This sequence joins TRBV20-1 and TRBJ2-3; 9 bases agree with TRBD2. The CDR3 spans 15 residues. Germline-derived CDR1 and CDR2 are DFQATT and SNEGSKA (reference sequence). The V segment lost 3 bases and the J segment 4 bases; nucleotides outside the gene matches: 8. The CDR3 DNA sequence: TGCAGTGCTAGGCGGCTAGCGGGGAACGCAGATACGCAGTATTTT. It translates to CSARRLAGNADTQYF.

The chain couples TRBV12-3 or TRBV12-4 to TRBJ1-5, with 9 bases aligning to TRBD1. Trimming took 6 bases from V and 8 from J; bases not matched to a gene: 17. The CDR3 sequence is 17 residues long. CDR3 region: CASRSDRDRAGRKPQHF. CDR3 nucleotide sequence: TGTGCCAGCAGATCGGACCGGGACAGGGCCGGGAGGAAGCCCCAGCATTTT.

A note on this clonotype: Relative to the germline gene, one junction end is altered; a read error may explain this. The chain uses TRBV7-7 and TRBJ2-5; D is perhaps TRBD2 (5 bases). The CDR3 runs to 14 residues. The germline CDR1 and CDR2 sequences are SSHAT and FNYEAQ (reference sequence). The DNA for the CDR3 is TGTGCTAGCAGCGAACGGACTTATGGAGAGACCCAGTACTTC. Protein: CASSERTYGETQYF.

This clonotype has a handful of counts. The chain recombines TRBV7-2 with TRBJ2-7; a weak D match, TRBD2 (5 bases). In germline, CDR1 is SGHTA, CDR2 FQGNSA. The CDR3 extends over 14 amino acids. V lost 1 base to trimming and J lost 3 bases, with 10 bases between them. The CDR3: CASSLVRVGYEQYF. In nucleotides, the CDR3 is TGTGCCAGCAGCTTAGTGAGGGTTGGCTACGAGCAGTACTTC.

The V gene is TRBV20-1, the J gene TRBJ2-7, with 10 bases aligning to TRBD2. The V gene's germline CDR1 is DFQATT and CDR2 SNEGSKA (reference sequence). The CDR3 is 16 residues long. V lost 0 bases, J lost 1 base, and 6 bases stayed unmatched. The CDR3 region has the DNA TGCAGTGCTAGAGATCTAGCGGGAGCCATTTCCTACGAGCAGTACTTC. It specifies CSARDLAGAISYEQYF.

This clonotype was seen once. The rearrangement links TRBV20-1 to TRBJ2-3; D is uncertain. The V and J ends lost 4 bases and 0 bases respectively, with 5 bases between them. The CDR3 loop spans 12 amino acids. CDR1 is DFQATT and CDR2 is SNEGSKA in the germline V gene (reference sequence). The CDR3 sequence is CSAKSSTDTQYF. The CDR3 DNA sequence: TGCAGTGCTAAAAGTAGCACAGATACGCAGTATTTT.

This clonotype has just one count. DNA of the CDR3: TGCGCCAGCAGTGAGGGACTAGCGGGGGGTCTTTGGGATGAGCAGTTCTTC. This gives the protein CASSEGLAGGLWDEQFF. This chain joins TRBV5-1 and TRBJ2-1; 15 positions agree with TRBD2. Trimming cost V 5 bases and J 8 bases; bases outside gene matches: 11. Per germline, CDR1 SGHRS and CDR2 YFSETQ. The CDR3 covers 17 residues. The full variable domain, its missing parts supplied by reference TRBV5-1 and TRBJ2-1, is KAGVTQTPRYLIKTRGQQVTLSCSPISGHRSVSWYQQTPGQGLQFLFEYFSETQRNKGNFPGRFSGRQFSNSRSEMNVSTLELGDSALYLCASSEGLAGGLWDEQFFGPGTRLTVL.

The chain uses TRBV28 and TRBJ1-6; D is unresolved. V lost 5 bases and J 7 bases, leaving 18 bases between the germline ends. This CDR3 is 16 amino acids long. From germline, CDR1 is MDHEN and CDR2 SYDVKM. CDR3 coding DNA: TGTGCCAGCAGTCCCCAGAATACAGTTATAAATTCACCCCTCCACTTT. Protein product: CASSPQNTVINSPLHF.

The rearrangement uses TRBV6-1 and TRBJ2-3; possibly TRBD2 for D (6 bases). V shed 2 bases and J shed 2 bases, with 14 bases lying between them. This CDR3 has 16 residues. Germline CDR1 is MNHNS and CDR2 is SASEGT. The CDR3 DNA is TGTGCCAGCAGTGAACTAACGGGAGTAACCACAGATACGCAGTATTTT. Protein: CASSELTGVTTDTQYF.

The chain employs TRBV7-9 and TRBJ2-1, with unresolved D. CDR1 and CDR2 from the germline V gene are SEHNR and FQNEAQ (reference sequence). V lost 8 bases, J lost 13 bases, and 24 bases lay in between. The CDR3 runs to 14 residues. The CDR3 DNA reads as TGTGCCAGCGGGCGAGTTGATTGGGCAGAGACCCAGTTCTTC. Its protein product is CASGRVDWAETQFF.

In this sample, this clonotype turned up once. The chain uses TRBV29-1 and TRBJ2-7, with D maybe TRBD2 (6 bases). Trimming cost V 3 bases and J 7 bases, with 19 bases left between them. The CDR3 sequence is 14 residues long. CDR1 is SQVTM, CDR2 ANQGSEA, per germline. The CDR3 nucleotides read TGCAGCGTTGATCGGCGGGGTAGCGGCAATGAGCAGTACTTC. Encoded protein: CSVDRRGSGNEQYF.

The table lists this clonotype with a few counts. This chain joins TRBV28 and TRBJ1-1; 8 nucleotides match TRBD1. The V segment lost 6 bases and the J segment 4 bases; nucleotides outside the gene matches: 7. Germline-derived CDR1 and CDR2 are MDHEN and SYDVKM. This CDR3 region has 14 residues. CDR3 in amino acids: CASSPGQGGTEAFF. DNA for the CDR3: TGTGCCAGCAGCCCCGGACAGGGTGGCACTGAAGCTTTCTTT.

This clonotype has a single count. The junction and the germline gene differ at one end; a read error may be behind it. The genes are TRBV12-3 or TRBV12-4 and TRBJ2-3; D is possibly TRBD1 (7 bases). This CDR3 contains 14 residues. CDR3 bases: TGTGTCAGCAGGGGGGACAGTCTCACAGATACGCAGTATTTT. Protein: CVSRGDSLTDTQYF.

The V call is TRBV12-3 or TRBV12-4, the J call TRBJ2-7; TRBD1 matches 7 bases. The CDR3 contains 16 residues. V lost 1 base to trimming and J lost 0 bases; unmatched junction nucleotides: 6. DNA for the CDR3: TGTGCCAGCAGTTTAGGGACAGGCGCTATCTCCTACGAGCAGTACTTC. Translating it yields CASSLGTGAISYEQYF.

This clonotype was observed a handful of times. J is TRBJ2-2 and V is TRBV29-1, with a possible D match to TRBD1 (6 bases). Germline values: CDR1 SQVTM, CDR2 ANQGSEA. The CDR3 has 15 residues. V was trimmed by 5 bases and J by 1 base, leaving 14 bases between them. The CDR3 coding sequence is TGCAGCGTTTGGGATAGGGGGTTGAACACCGGGGAGCTGTTTTTT. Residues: CSVWDRGLNTGELFF.

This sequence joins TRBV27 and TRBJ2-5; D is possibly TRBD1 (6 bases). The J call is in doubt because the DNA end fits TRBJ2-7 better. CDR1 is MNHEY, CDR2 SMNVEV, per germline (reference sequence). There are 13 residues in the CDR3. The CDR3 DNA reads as TGTGCCAGCGCTGGGGCAGGGGCCTACGAGCAGTACTTC. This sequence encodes CASAGAGAYEQYF.

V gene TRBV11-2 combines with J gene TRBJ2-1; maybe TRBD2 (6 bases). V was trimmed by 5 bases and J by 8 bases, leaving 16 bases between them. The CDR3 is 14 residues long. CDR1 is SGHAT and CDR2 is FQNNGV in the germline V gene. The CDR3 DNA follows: TGTGCCAGCAGCCCCCGGGCCACGGGGGATGAGCAGTTCTTC. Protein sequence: CASSPRATGDEQFF.

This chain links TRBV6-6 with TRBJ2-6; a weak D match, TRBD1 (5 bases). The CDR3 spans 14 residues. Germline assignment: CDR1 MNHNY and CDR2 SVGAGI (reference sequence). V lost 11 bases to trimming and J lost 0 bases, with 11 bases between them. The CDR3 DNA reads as TGTGCCGGGGCCCCCGGCTCTGGGGCCAACGTCCTGACTTTC. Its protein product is CAGAPGSGANVLTF.